Presented here are 22 T cell receptor beta chains from one specimen sequenced in a study of cytomegalovirus exposure and HLA in healthy donors. The PCR employed 60 Vbeta primers together with 13 Jbeta primers. Clones were read by immunoSEQ multiplex PCR, and TCRdb kept only the in-frame ones, dropping some. The table shows about 140,000 clones, with around 77% occurring only once. Sequencing was carried out using PBMCs. The receptors stem from a man aged 25-45 years in good health and CMV-seronegative.

V and J are TRBV29-1 and TRBJ1-4; weak D call: TRBD1 (5 bases). Per the germline V gene, CDR1 is SQVTM and CDR2 is ANQGSEA. This CDR3 spans 12 amino acids. The V gene lost 4 bases and the J gene lost 7 bases, with 10 bases spanning the gap. For the CDR3, the DNA is TGCAGCGTTGTAGGGGCTGGTGAAAAACTGTTTTTT. Translated, it gives CSVVGAGEKLFF.

The genes are TRBV2 and TRBJ1-2; D gene uncertain. Deletions cut 2 bases from V and 5 bases from J, with 6 bases between. CDR1 is SNHLY, CDR2 FYNNEI, per germline. The CDR3 runs to 12 residues. The CDR3 reads CASSEQTYGYTF. Written as DNA, the CDR3 is TGTGCCAGCAGTGAACAGACTTATGGCTACACCTTC.

This clone was counted a single time. The rearrangement uses TRBV29-1 and TRBJ1-3; D perhaps matches TRBD1 (5 bases). CDR1 SQVTM and CDR2 ANQGSEA come from the germline V gene. With 5 bases removed from V and 0 bases from J, the gap between germline ends came to 14 bases. The CDR3 consists of 15 residues. This CDR3 is CSVSKAGGSGNTIYF. As DNA, the CDR3 is TGCAGCGTTTCAAAGGCGGGGGGCTCTGGAAACACCATATATTTT.

This rearrangement joins TRBV6-1 to TRBJ1-4, with D tentatively TRBD1 (6 bases). V lost 4 bases and J 8 bases, leaving 14 bases between the germline ends. Looked up from germline, CDR1 is MNHNS and CDR2 is SASEGT. There are 14 residues in the CDR3. The CDR3: CASSGWGGREKLFF. The CDR3 DNA reads TGTGCCAGCAGTGGATGGGGGGGGCGCGAAAAACTGTTTTTT.

This clone was seen more than once but under ten times. This chain uses TRBV5-5 with TRBJ2-5; 9 nucleotides agree with TRBD1. This CDR3 spans 14 amino acids. Germline CDR1 SGHKS, CDR2 YYEKEE (reference sequence). V shed 1 base and J 4 bases; nucleotides not matched to a gene: 2. This CDR3 reads CASSLNRGRETQYF. CDR3 bases: TGTGCCAGCAGCTTGAACAGGGGGCGAGAGACCCAGTACTTC.

This chain uses TRBV5-1 with TRBJ1-3; possibly TRBD1 for D (6 bases). CDR1 and CDR2 from the germline V gene are SGHRS and YFSETQ. The V end was cut by 6 bases, the J end by 4 bases, with 14 bases between. The CDR3 has 14 amino acids. CDR3 amino acids: CASKPQGAGNTIYF. The DNA for the CDR3 is TGCGCCAGCAAGCCACAGGGAGCGGGAAACACCATATATTTT.

The chain carries TRBV2 and TRBJ1-2; 10 positions match TRBD1. This CDR3 has 16 residues. Germline loops: CDR1 SNHLY, CDR2 FYNNEI. The V gene end was trimmed by 2 bases and the J gene end by 3 bases; junction bases not matched to a gene: 6. In nucleotides, the CDR3 is TGTGCCAGCAGTGAACGGTTGGACAGGGGGGACTATGGCTACACCTTC. Encoded protein: CASSERLDRGDYGYTF.

This clone was observed once. The chain combines TRBV28 with TRBJ1-2, with D possibly TRBD1 on 5 matching bases. The CDR3 totals 14 residues. V dropped 3 bases and J dropped 0 bases, with 8 bases sitting between them. CDR1 is MDHEN and CDR2 is SYDVKM in the germline V gene. The CDR3 bases are TGTGCCAGCAGTTTCAGGGAGGCTAACTATGGCTACACCTTC. Its translation is CASSFREANYGYTF.

Comment on this clone: It may be a read error: a sequence one base away is much more abundant. The same CDR3 also results from other DNA sequences found in this sample. The chain employs TRBV5-1 and TRBJ2-7; 10 nucleotides match TRBD1. V dropped 0 bases and J dropped 6; count of bases not matched to a gene: 0. The CDR3 contains 13 residues. Per the germline V gene, CDR1 is SGHRS and CDR2 is YFSETQ. The CDR3 DNA is TGCGCCAGCAGCTTGGGGGACAGGGGCGAGCAGTACTTC. Encoded protein: CASSLGDRGEQYF.

The chain joins TRBV7-9 to TRBJ2-7; possibly TRBD2 for D (6 bases). Germline CDR1 reads SEHNR; CDR2 reads FQNEAQ (reference sequence). This CDR3 comprises 15 residues. V lost 1 base and J lost 5, with 15 bases in between. The CDR3 here is CASSLGGGPAHEQYF. CDR3 bases: TGTGCCAGCAGCTTAGGGGGAGGACCAGCCCACGAGCAGTACTTC. Together with reference TRBV7-9 and TRBJ2-7, the CDR3 gives the full variable domain: DTGVSQNPRHKITKRGQNVTFRCDPISEHNRLYWYRQTLGQGPEFLTYFQNEAQLEKSRLLSDRFSAERPKGSFSTLEIQRTEQGDSAMYLCASSLGGGPAHEQYFGPGTRLTVT.

CDR3 residues: CASSLGGSGAYEQYF. The DNA of the CDR3 is TGTGCCAGCAGCTTAGGTGGTAGCGGGGCCTACGAGCAGTACTTC. This chain joins TRBV5-4 and TRBJ2-7, with 8 nucleotides matching TRBD2. This CDR3 has 15 amino acids. Looked up from germline, CDR1 is SGHNT and CDR2 is YYREEE (reference sequence). V was clipped by 2 bases and J by 2 bases; unmatched bases: 6.

The J gene is TRBJ2-7, the V gene TRBV5-1; perhaps TRBD1 as D (6 bases). This CDR3 is 15 amino acids long. Germline V gives CDR1 SGHRS, CDR2 YFSETQ. Trimming left V 6 bases short and J 6 bases short, with 22 bases between. The CDR3 DNA reads TGCGCCAGCAAATTGACCGACAGGTCCAGGGGCGAGCAGTACTTC. Translating it yields CASKLTDRSRGEQYF.

This clone showed up just once. V usage is TRBV15 and J usage is TRBJ2-1; D possibly corresponds to TRBD2 (5 bases). Trimming stripped 5 bases from V and 9 bases from J, with 8 bases between. Germline V gene lookup returns CDR1 LNHNV and CDR2 YYDKDF (reference sequence). CDR3 size: 11 residues. The CDR3 DNA follows: TGTGCCACCAGCTGGGAGACTGAGCAGTTCTTC. Encoded protein: CATSWETEQFF.

The rearrangement links TRBV5-1 to TRBJ1-2, with D unresolved. V lost 3 bases and J lost 4, with 13 bases in between. The CDR3 contains 14 residues. The germline V gene has CDR1 SGHRS and CDR2 YFSETQ. CDR3 region: CASSSTTELYGYTF. As DNA, the CDR3 is TGCGCCAGCAGCTCGACGACTGAACTCTATGGCTACACCTTC.

The V call is TRBV7-9, the J call TRBJ1-1, with a possible D match to TRBD1 (5 bases). CDR1 is SEHNR, CDR2 FQNEAQ, per germline (reference sequence). This CDR3 has 14 amino acids. V was shortened by 5 bases and J by 4 bases, with 14 bases between the two germline ends. CDR3 sequence (DNA): TGTGCCAGCAGCCCCCCAGGGATAGTCACTGAAGCTTTCTTT. This translates into CASSPPGIVTEAFF.

The rearrangement uses TRBV4-1 and TRBJ1-6; the D gene is possibly TRBD1 (6 bases). The germline V gene encodes CDR1 MGHRA and CDR2 YSYEKL. CDR3 size: 16 residues. V lost 3 bases and J 6 bases, leaving 15 bases between the germline ends. This CDR3 reads CASSQEARGGNSPLHF. Written as DNA, the CDR3 is TGCGCCAGCAGCCAGGAAGCGCGAGGGGGTAATTCACCCCTCCACTTT.

DNA of the CDR3: TGTGCCAGCAGCACCCGGGACAACAACTACGAGCAGTACTTC. This sequence encodes CASSTRDNNYEQYF. The chain couples TRBV5-4 to TRBJ2-7, with TRBD1 as a possible D gene (6 bases). V lost 4 bases and J lost 3, with 14 bases in between. This CDR3 has 14 amino acids. Germline V CDR1 and CDR2: SGHNT, YYREEE (reference sequence).

V gene TRBV6-6 combines with J gene TRBJ2-5; D may be TRBD1 (6 bases). The DNA end is more similar to TRBJ2-7, so the J call may be wrong. The CDR3 totals 14 residues. The germline V gene encodes CDR1 MNHNY and CDR2 SVGAGI (reference sequence). This CDR3 is CASSYEGQSYEQYF. The CDR3 DNA reads TGTGCCAGCAGTTACGAAGGACAGTCCTACGAGCAGTACTTC.

CDR3 coding DNA: TGTGCCAGCAGATTCCGGGGGTCAGATACGCAGTATTTT. As protein: CASRFRGSDTQYF. The gene calls are TRBV6-5 and TRBJ2-3; possible D gene TRBD2, 6 bases. Trimming removed 6 bases at V and 4 bases at J, with 11 bases between. The CDR3 covers 13 residues. CDR1 is MNHEY and CDR2 is SVGAGI in the germline V gene.

The chain's CDR3 is CASSPRTGSNEKLFF. In DNA form, the CDR3 reads TGTGCCAGCAGCCCCCGGACAGGGAGTAATGAAAAACTGTTTTTT. The chain recombines TRBV7-8 with TRBJ1-4, with 8 bases lining up with TRBD1. CDR1 and CDR2 (germline): SGHVS, FQNEAQ. The CDR3 spans 15 residues. The trim removed 5 bases at V and 4 bases at J, leaving 6 bases unmatched.

The chain employs TRBV19 and TRBJ2-2; D ambiguous. Germline CDR1 is LNHDA and CDR2 is SQIVND (reference sequence). V was trimmed by 3 bases and J by 4 bases, leaving 12 bases between them. CDR3 length: 15 amino acids. CDR3 DNA: TGTGCCAGTAGTATGAACAGTTTAAGCACCGGGGAGCTGTTTTTT. The encoded protein is CASSMNSLSTGELFF. The full variable domain, completed using reference TRBV19 and TRBJ2-2, is DGGITQSPKYLFRKEGQNVTLSCEQNLNHDAMYWYRQDPGQGLRLIYYSQIVNDFQKGDIAEGYSVSREKKESFPLTVTSAQKNPTAFYLCASSMNSLSTGELFFGEGSRLTVL.

This clone was detected only a few times. V is TRBV6-5 and J is TRBJ1-1; 9 bases agree with TRBD1. The CDR3 runs 15 residues. Trimming removed 5 bases from V and 1 base from J; junction bases left unmatched: 5. Germline CDR1 reads MNHEY; CDR2 reads SVGAGI. The CDR3 DNA sequence: TGTGCCAGCAGTCCCACGGGACAGGGGAACACTGAAGCTTTCTTT. It encodes CASSPTGQGNTEAFF.